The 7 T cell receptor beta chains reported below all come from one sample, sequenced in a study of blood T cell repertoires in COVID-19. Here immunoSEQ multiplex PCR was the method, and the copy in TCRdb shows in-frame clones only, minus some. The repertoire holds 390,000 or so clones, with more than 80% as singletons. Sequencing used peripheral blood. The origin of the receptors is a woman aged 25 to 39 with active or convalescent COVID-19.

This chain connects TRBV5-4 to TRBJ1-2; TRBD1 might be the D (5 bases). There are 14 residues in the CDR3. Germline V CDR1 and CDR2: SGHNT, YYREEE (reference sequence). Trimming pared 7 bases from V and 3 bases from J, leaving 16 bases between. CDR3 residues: CASRDRGGDYGYTF. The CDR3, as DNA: TGTGCCAGCCGGGACCGGGGAGGGGACTATGGCTACACCTTC.

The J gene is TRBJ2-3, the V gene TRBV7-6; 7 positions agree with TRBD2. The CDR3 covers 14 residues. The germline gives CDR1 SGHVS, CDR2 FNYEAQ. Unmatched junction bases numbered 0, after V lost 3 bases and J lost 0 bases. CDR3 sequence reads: CASSLTSSTDTQYF. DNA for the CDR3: TGTGCCAGCAGCTTGACTAGCAGCACAGATACGCAGTATTTT. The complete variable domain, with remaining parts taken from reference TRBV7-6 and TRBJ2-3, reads GAGVSQSPRYKVTKRGQDVALRCDPISGHVSLYWYRQALGQGPEFLTYFNYEAQQDKSGLPNDRFSAERPEGSISTLTIQRTEQRDSAMYRCASSLTSSTDTQYFGPGTRLTVL.

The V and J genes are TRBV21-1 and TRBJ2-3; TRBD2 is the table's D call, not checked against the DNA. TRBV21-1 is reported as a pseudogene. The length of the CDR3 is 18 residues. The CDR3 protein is CASLALSGGWSSTDTQYF. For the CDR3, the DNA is TGTGCCAGCCTCGCCCTGAGCGGGGGGTGGTCTAGCACAGATACGCAGTATTTT.

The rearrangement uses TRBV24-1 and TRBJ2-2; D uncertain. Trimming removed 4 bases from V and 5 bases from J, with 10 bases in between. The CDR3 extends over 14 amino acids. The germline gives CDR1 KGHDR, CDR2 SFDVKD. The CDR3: CATSDPFRTGELFF. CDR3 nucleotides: TGTGCCACCAGTGACCCATTCAGGACCGGGGAGCTGTTTTTT.

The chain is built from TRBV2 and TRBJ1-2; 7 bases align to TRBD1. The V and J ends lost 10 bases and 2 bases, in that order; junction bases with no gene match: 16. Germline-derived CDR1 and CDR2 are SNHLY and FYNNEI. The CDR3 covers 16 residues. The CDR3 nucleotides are TGTGCCACTACAATAGCCCGGGACAGCGGGAACTATGGCTACACCTTC. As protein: CATTIARDSGNYGYTF.

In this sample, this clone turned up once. This CDR3 is CAGTPGGANYGYTF. CDR3 in DNA: TGTGCCGGGACCCCGGGGGGAGCTAACTATGGCTACACCTTC. The V gene is TRBV30, the J gene TRBJ1-2, with D possibly being TRBD1 (5 bases). Germline lookup yields CDR1 GTSNPN and CDR2 SVGIG (reference sequence). CDR3 length equals 14 residues. Trimming pared 8 bases from V and 0 bases from J, leaving 16 bases between.

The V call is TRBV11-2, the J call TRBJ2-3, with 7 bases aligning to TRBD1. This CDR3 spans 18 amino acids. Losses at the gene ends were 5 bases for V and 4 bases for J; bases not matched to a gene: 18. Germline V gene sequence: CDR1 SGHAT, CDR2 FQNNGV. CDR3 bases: TGTGCCAGCAGCCTCACACAAGGGACCCGACAGGGTCCAGATACGCAGTATTTT. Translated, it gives CASSLTQGTRQGPDTQYF.